The 23 T cell receptor beta chains presented below share a single source sample, sequenced in a study of blood T cell repertoires in COVID-19. Measured with immunoSEQ multiplex PCR; TCRdb has only the in-frame clones, and not every one. This sample has 110,000 to 150,000 clones, with about four fifths found just once. The sequenced sample consisted of peripheral blood. The source of these receptors is a man in his 70s who had recovered from COVID-19.

This clone was detected a few times. The gene calls are TRBV10-3 and TRBJ2-7, with 9 bases fitting TRBD1. The V gene's germline CDR1 is ENHRY and CDR2 SYGVKD. The V segment lost 3 bases and the J segment 12 bases; nucleotides outside the gene matches: 12. The CDR3 covers 14 residues. CDR3 in DNA: TGTGCCATCAGTGACCCGGGACAGGGCGCAATAGTGTACTTC. The encoded protein is CAISDPGQGAIVYF.

This clone was detected only once. V is TRBV5-1 and J is TRBJ1-6, with 11 bases identical to TRBD1. Germline CDR1 and CDR2: SGHRS and YFSETQ. This CDR3 has 16 amino acids. V gave up 4 bases and J gave up 9 bases; unmatched junction bases: 9. CDR3 coding DNA: TGCGCCAGCAGCGTAGCGGATGGACAGGGGGCTTCACCCCTCCACTTT. Protein product: CASSVADGQGASPLHF.

J is TRBJ2-1 and V is TRBV19; 10 bases are shared with TRBD2. Germline trimming cut 3 bases from V and 8 bases from J; bases unmatched to any gene: 4. The CDR3 length is 14 residues. Germline V gene sequence: CDR1 LNHDA, CDR2 SQIVND (reference sequence). The CDR3 region has the DNA TGTGCCAGTAGTATGGTAGCGGGAGGCTATGAGCAGTTCTTC. It is translated as CASSMVAGGYEQFF. Filled out from reference TRBV19 and TRBJ2-1, the complete variable domain reads DGGITQSPKYLFRKEGQNVTLSCEQNLNHDAMYWYRQDPGQGLRLIYYSQIVNDFQKGDIAEGYSVSREKKESFPLTVTSAQKNPTAFYLCASSMVAGGYEQFFGPGTRLTVL.

V and J are TRBV23-1 and TRBJ1-2, with 10 nucleotides matching TRBD1. TRBV23-1 is an open reading frame whose function is uncertain. This CDR3 contains 14 residues. J was trimmed by 6 bases and V by 4 bases; bases with no gene match: 5. CDR3 residues: CASSRSGTGDGYTF. The DNA for the CDR3 is TGCGCCAGCAGTCGATCCGGGACAGGGGATGGCTACACCTTC.

This sequence joins TRBV7-2 and TRBJ1-6; the D gene is possibly TRBD1 (6 bases). Germline CDR1 is SGHTA and CDR2 is FQGNSA. This CDR3 has 15 residues. The V and J ends lost 5 bases and 10 bases respectively, with 18 bases between them. The CDR3 loop reads CASSATLDSGSPLHF. Here the CDR3 DNA reads TGTGCCAGCAGCGCAACCCTGGACAGTGGATCACCCCTCCACTTT.

The gene calls are TRBV30 and TRBJ1-5, with TRBD1 matching 9 bases. This CDR3 is built from 14 residues. Germline CDR1 is GTSNPN and CDR2 is SVGIG (reference sequence). V lost 5 bases and J lost 2; bases outside the gene matches: 4. CDR3 nucleotide sequence: TGTGCCTGGGGGACAGGGAAGGGCAATCAGCCCCAGCATTTT. This codes for CAWGTGKGNQPQHF.

V and J are TRBV27 and TRBJ1-1; 7 bases agree with TRBD1. Trimming took 5 bases from V and 4 from J; bases not matched to a gene: 4. The CDR3 has 13 amino acids. Germline-derived CDR1 and CDR2 are MNHEY and SMNVEV (reference sequence). CDR3 nucleotides: TGTGCCAGCAGTCCGGGGACAGCCACTGAAGCTTTCTTT. It codes for CASSPGTATEAFF.

V and J are TRBV30 and TRBJ2-4; TRBD1 might be the D (6 bases). This CDR3 is built from 15 residues. Germline V gene sequence: CDR1 GTSNPN, CDR2 SVGIG (reference sequence). Trimming shortened V by 3 bases and J by 3 bases, and 15 bases separated the two germline ends. The CDR3 loop reads CAWSTFGTNKNIQYF. The CDR3 DNA reads TGTGCCTGGAGCACTTTCGGGACAAACAAAAACATTCAGTACTTC.

This clone showed up just once. The genes are TRBV29-1 and TRBJ2-1, with a weak D call TRBD2 (5 bases). This CDR3 is built from 14 residues. V was cut by 5 bases and J by 0 bases, with 11 bases left in between. Germline lookup yields CDR1 SQVTM and CDR2 ANQGSEA. CDR3 sequence reads: CSVIRGASYNEQFF. The CDR3, as DNA: TGCAGCGTTATACGGGGAGCCTCCTACAATGAGCAGTTCTTC.

The rearrangement links TRBV2 to TRBJ2-3; TRBD2 is a possible D gene (5 bases). The V gene lost 7 bases and the J gene lost 2 bases, with 10 bases spanning the gap. Germline CDR1 SNHLY, CDR2 FYNNEI. This CDR3 is 13 amino acids long. The CDR3 loop reads CASTQRFTDTQYF. The CDR3 DNA follows: TGTGCCAGCACTCAGCGGTTCACAGATACGCAGTATTTT.

The chain carries TRBV4-3 and TRBJ1-4; TRBD1 aligns across 12 bases. Germline CDR1 LGHNA, CDR2 YSLEER. This CDR3 spans 17 amino acids. After removal of 1 base from V and 8 bases from J, the junction contained 8 bases not matched to a gene. CDR3 sequence (DNA): TGCGCCAGCAGCCAAGGGGAGGGACAGGGGGCGCGGGAAAAACTGTTTTTT. This sequence encodes CASSQGEGQGAREKLFF.

The chain links TRBV5-6 to TRBJ2-7, with 11 bases aligning to TRBD1. The V segment lost 2 bases and the J segment 3 bases; nucleotides outside the gene matches: 7. Germline V gene lookup returns CDR1 SGHDT and CDR2 YYEEEE. There are 16 residues in the CDR3. The DNA of the CDR3 is TGTGCCAGCAGCTTTCCCTCCGGGACAGGGGGCTACGAGCAGTACTTC. Protein product: CASSFPSGTGGYEQYF.

This chain links TRBV21-1 with TRBJ2-7; TRBD1, as called in the table, went unchecked against the DNA. TRBV21-1 represents a pseudogene. There are 16 residues in the CDR3. The CDR3 protein is CASSFKGDRVSYEQYF. Written as DNA, the CDR3 is TGTGCCAGCAGCTTTAAGGGGGACAGGGTCTCCTACGAGCAGTACTTC.

The chain carries TRBV24-1 and TRBJ2-5; D not certain. The germline gives CDR1 KGHDR, CDR2 SFDVKD. This CDR3 region has 17 residues. V was trimmed by 1 base and J by 2 bases, leaving 16 bases between them. The CDR3 loop reads CATSDFKLEAFQETQYF. CDR3 coding DNA: TGTGCCACCAGTGATTTTAAGCTAGAAGCGTTTCAAGAGACCCAGTACTTC.

The chain combines TRBV6-1 with TRBJ2-1; TRBD2 matches at 12 bases. This CDR3 spans 15 amino acids. The germline V gene encodes CDR1 MNHNS and CDR2 SASEGT. Germline trimming cut 2 bases from V and 9 bases from J; bases unmatched to any gene: 5. In nucleotides, the CDR3 is TGTGCCAGCAGTGAACAGGGACTAGCGGGCTCTGAGCAGTTCTTC. Translated, it gives CASSEQGLAGSEQFF.

The chain recombines TRBV18 with TRBJ2-2; 11 bases agree with TRBD2. This CDR3 comprises 19 residues. V lost 4 bases to trimming and J lost 5 bases; unmatched junction nucleotides: 15. CDR1 and CDR2 (germline): KGHSH, LQKENI. The CDR3 DNA is TGTGCCAGCTCACTTCAGACTAGCGGGAAGCCGTCAAGGACCGGGGAGCTGTTTTTT. Protein sequence: CASSLQTSGKPSRTGELFF.

The gene calls are TRBV27 and TRBJ1-3; D not certain. V lost 4 bases and J lost 0, with 4 bases in between. Germline V CDR1 and CDR2: MNHEY, SMNVEV (reference sequence). The CDR3 has 13 residues. This CDR3 reads CASSSLSGNTIYF. In DNA, the CDR3 is TGTGCCAGCAGTTCCCTCTCTGGAAACACCATATATTTT.

This clone was seen once. The V gene is TRBV7-3, the J gene TRBJ2-1; D gene uncertain. Between the trimmed V and J ends, which lost 0 bases and 8 bases, there was a span of 8 bases. CDR1 SGHTA and CDR2 FQGTGA come from the germline V gene. The CDR3 extends over 13 amino acids. The CDR3 DNA reads TGTGCCAGCAGCTTAACCCGCATAGATGAGCAGTTCTTC. Its translation is CASSLTRIDEQFF. Complete variable domain (other parts from reference TRBV7-3 and TRBJ2-1): GAGVSQTPSNKVTEKGKYVELRCDPISGHTALYWYRQSLGQGPEFLIYFQGTGAADDSGLPNDRFFAVRPEGSVSTLKIQRTERGDSAVYLCASSLTRIDEQFFGPGTRLTVL.

The genes are TRBV27 and TRBJ1-4; tentatively, D is TRBD1 (6 bases). Per the germline V gene, CDR1 is MNHEY and CDR2 is SMNVEV (reference sequence). V shed 2 bases and J shed 1 base, with 11 bases lying between them. The CDR3 is 16 amino acids. CDR3 bases: TGTGCCAGCAGTTTACGAGGGGGGGAAACTAATGAAAAACTGTTTTTT. It specifies CASSLRGGETNEKLFF.

The chain recombines TRBV19 with TRBJ2-3; D is perhaps TRBD1 (7 bases). Germline CDR1 is LNHDA and CDR2 is SQIVND (reference sequence). Trimming took 8 bases from V and 4 from J, leaving 13 bases between them. The CDR3 has 13 amino acids. As DNA, the CDR3 is TGTGCCAGTGGTCAGGGGGGCTCAGATACGCAGTATTTT. As protein: CASGQGGSDTQYF.

The gene calls are TRBV19 and TRBJ1-1, with TRBD1 as a possible D gene (6 bases). The CDR3 spans 17 residues. V lost 4 bases and J 1 base, leaving 19 bases between the germline ends. Germline CDR1 and CDR2: LNHDA and SQIVND (reference sequence). CDR3 region: CASSRDRDTNKNTEAFF. CDR3 coding DNA: TGTGCCAGTAGTAGAGACCGGGACACCAACAAGAACACTGAAGCTTTCTTT. Using reference TRBV19 and TRBJ1-1 for the parts outside the CDR3, the full variable domain is DGGITQSPKYLFRKEGQNVTLSCEQNLNHDAMYWYRQDPGQGLRLIYYSQIVNDFQKGDIAEGYSVSREKKESFPLTVTSAQKNPTAFYLCASSRDRDTNKNTEAFFGQGTRLTVV.

V is TRBV21-1 and J is TRBJ1-6; the tabulated D call, TRBD1, remains unverified against the DNA. TRBV21-1 is noted as a pseudogene. CDR3 length equals 17 residues. The CDR3 region is CASSIYRTGVDNSPLHF. DNA for the CDR3: TGTGCCAGCAGCATATATAGGACAGGGGTGGATAATTCACCCCTCCACTTT.

About this clone: This sample includes further DNA sequences coding for the same CDR3. V usage is TRBV24-1 and J usage is TRBJ2-7; D is unresolved. The V and J ends lost 0 bases and 7 bases respectively, with 6 bases between them. Germline V lookup: CDR1 KGHDR, CDR2 SFDVKD. CDR3 size: 12 residues. CDR3: CATSDLRGEQYF. The CDR3 coding sequence is TGTGCCACCAGTGATTTGCGAGGAGAGCAGTACTTC.